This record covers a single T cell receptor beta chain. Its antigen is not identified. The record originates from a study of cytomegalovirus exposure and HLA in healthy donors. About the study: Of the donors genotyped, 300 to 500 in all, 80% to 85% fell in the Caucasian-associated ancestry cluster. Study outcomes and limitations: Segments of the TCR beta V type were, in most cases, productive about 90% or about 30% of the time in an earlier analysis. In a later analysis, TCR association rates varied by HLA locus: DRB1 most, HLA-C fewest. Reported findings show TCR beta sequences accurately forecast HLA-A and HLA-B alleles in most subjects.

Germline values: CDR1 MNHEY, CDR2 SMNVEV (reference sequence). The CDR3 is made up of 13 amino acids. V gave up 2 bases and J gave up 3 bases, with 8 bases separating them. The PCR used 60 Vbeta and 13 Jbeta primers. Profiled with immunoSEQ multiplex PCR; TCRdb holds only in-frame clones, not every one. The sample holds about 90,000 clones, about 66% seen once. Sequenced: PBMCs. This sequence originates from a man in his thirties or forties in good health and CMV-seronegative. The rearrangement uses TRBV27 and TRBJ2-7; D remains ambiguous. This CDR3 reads CASSLGLGYEQYF. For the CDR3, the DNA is TGTGCCAGCAGTTTAGGGCTGGGCTACGAGCAGTACTTC.